The 27 T cell receptor beta chains presented below share a single source sample, sequenced in a study of blood T cell repertoires in COVID-19. The repertoire was sequenced with immunoSEQ multiplex PCR; TCRdb's copy has only in-frame clones and lacks some. The sample records 73,000 or so clones, more than 60% being singletons. The sequenced sample was peripheral blood. These receptors were collected from a man between 60 and 70 years old with acute or convalescent COVID-19.

The rearrangement links TRBV3-1 (or the pseudogene TRBV3-2) to TRBJ1-1; possibly TRBD1 for D (5 bases). Between the trimmed V and J ends, which lost 0 bases and 1 base, there was a span of 15 bases. This CDR3 region has 17 residues. Looked up from germline, CDR1 is LGHDT and CDR2 is YNNKEL (reference sequence). CDR3 nucleotides: TGTGCCAGCAGCCAAGATTATGGGGCCGGGGGGAACACTGAAGCTTTCTTT. Translating gives CASSQDYGAGGNTEAFF.

J is TRBJ2-1 and V is TRBV11-3; 8 nucleotides match TRBD2. The CDR3 runs 13 residues. V lost 6 bases to trimming and J lost 10 bases; unmatched junction nucleotides: 8. Germline CDR1 SGHNT, CDR2 YENEEA. CDR3 sequence (DNA): TGTGCCAGCAGTTATAATGTAGCGGGGGAGCAGTTCTTC. Translating gives CASSYNVAGEQFF.

The V and J genes are TRBV4-2 and TRBJ2-1; TRBD2 aligns across 7 bases. V lost 0 bases, J lost 7 bases, and 15 bases stayed unmatched. From germline, CDR1 is LGHNA and CDR2 YNFKEQ. The CDR3 is 18 amino acids. CDR3 coding DNA: TGTGCCAGCAGCCAAGAATTGGGAGGACTAGAGGGGAAAAATGAGCAGTTCTTC. This encodes CASSQELGGLEGKNEQFF.

The chain employs TRBV6-5 and TRBJ1-1; 7 bases align to TRBD1. V shed 6 bases and J 4 bases; nucleotides not matched to a gene: 11. The V gene's germline CDR1 is MNHEY and CDR2 SVGAGI. CDR3 size: 15 residues. CDR3 protein: CASSPGDRESTEAFF. In nucleotides, the CDR3 is TGTGCCAGCAGCCCCGGCGACAGGGAGAGCACTGAAGCTTTCTTT.

The sample holds one count of this clone. The chain carries TRBV6-5 and TRBJ1-5, with TRBD1 matching over 7 bases. Germline-derived CDR1 and CDR2 are MNHEY and SVGAGI. The CDR3 consists of 14 residues. Trimming at V came to 4 bases and at J to 7 bases, leaving 7 bases not matched to a gene. The CDR3 is CASSSQGRRQPQHF. The DNA for the CDR3 is TGTGCCAGCAGTTCACAGGGGAGGCGCCAGCCCCAGCATTTT.

This clone was counted a single time. This chain joins TRBV10-1 and TRBJ2-3, with D perhaps TRBD1 (6 bases). With 4 bases removed from V and 5 bases from J, the gap between germline ends came to 16 bases. The CDR3 runs to 15 residues. The V gene's germline CDR1 is WNHNN and CDR2 SYGVQD (reference sequence). CDR3 bases: TGCGCCAGCAGTGGCGAGGGCAGGGGTGAAGATACGCAGTATTTT. Protein sequence: CASSGEGRGEDTQYF.

The chain joins TRBV2 to TRBJ2-5; 9 bases fit TRBD2. The CDR3 has 16 residues. V was pared by 5 bases and J by 0 bases, with 7 bases of the junction left unmatched. The germline V gene has CDR1 SNHLY and CDR2 FYNNEI. The CDR3 nucleotides read TGTGCCAGCAGTACCCGGACTAGCGCATACCAAGAGACCCAGTACTTC. Amino acids: CASSTRTSAYQETQYF.

Here the CDR3 DNA reads TGTGCCAGCAGTTACATAGGGACTTTTAATGAGCAGTTCTTC. Residues: CASSYIGTFNEQFF. The chain links TRBV6-2 or TRBV6-3 to TRBJ2-1, with D possibly TRBD2 on 6 matching bases. Germline assignment: CDR1 MNHEY and CDR2 SVGEGT. The CDR3 is 14 amino acids. Trimming left V 2 bases short and J 7 bases short, with 12 bases between.

This clone was seen only a few times. This chain joins TRBV19 and TRBJ2-7, with D perhaps TRBD1 (5 bases). With 1 base removed from V and 0 bases from J, the gap between germline ends came to 10 bases. Germline-derived CDR1 and CDR2 are LNHDA and SQIVND (reference sequence). The CDR3 has 15 amino acids. CDR3 residues: CASSIARQSSYEQYF. CDR3 DNA: TGTGCCAGTAGTATAGCCCGACAGAGCTCCTACGAGCAGTACTTC. The variable domain in full, completed from reference TRBV19 and TRBJ2-7, reads DGGITQSPKYLFRKEGQNVTLSCEQNLNHDAMYWYRQDPGQGLRLIYYSQIVNDFQKGDIAEGYSVSREKKESFPLTVTSAQKNPTAFYLCASSIARQSSYEQYFGPGTRLTVT.

The chain is built from TRBV18 and TRBJ1-3; possibly TRBD1 for D (5 bases). Germline V gene lookup returns CDR1 KGHSH and CDR2 LQKENI. CDR3 length equals 15 residues. Trimming stripped 4 bases from V and 5 bases from J, with 15 bases between. The CDR3 loop is CASSLNADIRNTIYF. The CDR3 DNA is TGTGCCAGCTCACTCAATGCGGACATCCGAAACACCATATATTTT.

This clone was counted ten times or more. This CDR3 is CASPTATNTGELFF. The CDR3 bases are TGTGCCAGCCCGACCGCGACAAACACCGGGGAGCTGTTTTTT. This chain links TRBV18 with TRBJ2-2, with D unclear. This CDR3 spans 14 amino acids. Trimming took off 8 bases at V and 2 bases at J, with 12 bases between the two ends. Germline loops: CDR1 KGHSH, CDR2 LQKENI. The whole variable domain, filled in from reference TRBV18 and TRBJ2-2, reads NAGVMQNPRHLVRRRGQEARLRCSPMKGHSHVYWYRQLPEEGLKFMVYLQKENIIDESGMPKERFSAEFPKEGPSILRIQQVVRGDSAAYFCASPTATNTGELFFGEGSRLTVL.

The rearrangement links TRBV28 to TRBJ1-1, with 7 nucleotides matching TRBD1. The CDR3 totals 16 residues. Trimming at V came to 0 bases and at J to 1 base, leaving 5 bases not matched to a gene. Per the germline V gene, CDR1 is MDHEN and CDR2 is SYDVKM. CDR3 region: CASSLWGDSSNTEAFF. The CDR3 nucleotides read TGTGCCAGCAGTTTATGGGGGGACAGTTCGAACACTGAAGCTTTCTTT.

The V and J genes are TRBV3-1 (or the pseudogene TRBV3-2) and TRBJ2-5; 7 positions match TRBD1. Germline V CDR1 and CDR2: LGHDT, YNNKEL (reference sequence). This CDR3 is built from 13 residues. V lost 1 base, J lost 7 bases, and 3 bases stayed unmatched. CDR3 bases: TGTGCCAGCAGCCAAGGACAGGGTGGGACCCAGTACTTC. Its protein is CASSQGQGGTQYF.

The rearrangement joins TRBV28 to TRBJ2-7, with TRBD1 matching over 7 bases. The CDR3 is made up of 13 amino acids. V dropped 8 bases and J dropped 1; count of bases not matched to a gene: 5. Germline V gives CDR1 MDHEN, CDR2 SYDVKM. CDR3 amino acids: CASAQTGSYEQYF. The CDR3 DNA reads as TGTGCCAGCGCCCAGACAGGGTCCTACGAGCAGTACTTC.

This clone was seen just once. The gene calls are TRBV24-1 and TRBJ1-2; possible D gene TRBD1, 6 bases. CDR3 length: 13 amino acids. Looked up from germline, CDR1 is KGHDR and CDR2 is SFDVKD. Deletions cut 5 bases from V and 4 bases from J, with 10 bases between. CDR3 region: CATSAGALYGYTF. The CDR3 DNA follows: TGTGCCACCAGTGCAGGGGCACTCTATGGCTACACCTTC.

The chain is built from TRBV27 and TRBJ1-1, with D uncertain. This CDR3 spans 14 amino acids. Per germline, CDR1 MNHEY and CDR2 SMNVEV (reference sequence). V lost 3 bases to trimming and J lost 4 bases, with 12 bases between them. Here the CDR3 DNA reads TGTGCCAGCAGTTTTGACGGGTTGGGCACTGAAGCTTTCTTT. Translated: CASSFDGLGTEAFF.

The rearrangement links TRBV5-5 to TRBJ2-1; no firm D call. The CDR3 length is 14 residues. V lost 0 bases to trimming and J lost 5 bases, with 9 bases between them. Germline V gene data show CDR1 as SGHKS and CDR2 as YYEKEE (reference sequence). The chain's CDR3 is CASSLVYVNNEQFF. As DNA, the CDR3 is TGTGCCAGCAGCTTGGTCTACGTCAACAATGAGCAGTTCTTC.

The genes are TRBV3-1 (or the pseudogene TRBV3-2) and TRBJ2-1, with 7 positions matching TRBD1. Per germline, CDR1 LGHDT and CDR2 YNNKEL (reference sequence). The trim removed 5 bases at V and 9 bases at J, leaving 7 bases unmatched. The CDR3 loop spans 13 amino acids. The CDR3 sequence is CASSTGTVGEQFF. CDR3 coding DNA: TGTGCCAGCAGCACCGGGACAGTCGGTGAGCAGTTCTTC.

The CDR3 sequence: CASSSRTSGRSGELFF. In nucleotides, the CDR3 is TGTGCCAGCAGCTCTCGGACTAGCGGGAGAAGCGGGGAGCTGTTTTTT. The genes are TRBV7-6 and TRBJ2-2, with 13 nucleotides matching TRBD2. The CDR3 runs to 16 residues. Germline V gene lookup returns CDR1 SGHVS and CDR2 FNYEAQ. Germline trimming cut 4 bases from V and 7 bases from J; bases unmatched to any gene: 6.

The chain combines TRBV18 with TRBJ2-5, with D perhaps TRBD2 (5 bases). This CDR3 contains 20 residues. V was cut by 6 bases and J by 1 base, with 30 bases left in between. From germline, CDR1 is KGHSH and CDR2 LQKENI. The CDR3 sequence is CASSQFNVLGNSGLQETQYF. The CDR3 DNA is TGTGCCAGCTCGCAGTTCAACGTTCTCGGGAACTCCGGGCTCCAAGAGACCCAGTACTTC. The variable domain in full, with the rest retrieved from reference TRBV18 and TRBJ2-5, is NAGVMQNPRHLVRRRGQEARLRCSPMKGHSHVYWYRQLPEEGLKFMVYLQKENIIDESGMPKERFSAEFPKEGPSILRIQQVVRGDSAAYFCASSQFNVLGNSGLQETQYFGPGTRLLVL.

This clone occurred a few times. The V call is TRBV15, the J call TRBJ2-1; 9 positions agree with TRBD2. The junction had 1 base not matched to a gene; V was cut back by 0 bases and J by 4 bases. The CDR3 contains 15 residues. Germline CDR1 is LNHNV and CDR2 is YYDKDF (reference sequence). The CDR3 here is CATSRDSGSYNEQFF. In DNA form, the CDR3 reads TGTGCCACCAGCAGAGATAGCGGGAGTTACAATGAGCAGTTCTTC.

This chain links TRBV20-1 with TRBJ1-1; D gene ambiguous. Germline V lookup: CDR1 DFQATT, CDR2 SNEGSKA (reference sequence). CDR3 length: 12 amino acids. Trimming removed 3 bases at V and 1 base at J, with 6 bases between. The CDR3 protein is CSASGGNTEAFF. CDR3 in DNA: TGCAGTGCTAGTGGCGGGAACACTGAAGCTTTCTTT.

The chain employs TRBV19 and TRBJ1-6, with TRBD1 matching 8 bases. The trim removed 10 bases at V and 7 bases at J, leaving 18 bases unmatched. This CDR3 contains 17 residues. CDR1 and CDR2 (germline): LNHDA, SQIVND (reference sequence). The CDR3 region is CATTAGGPSIRNSPLHF. CDR3 nucleotides: TGTGCCACCACGGCAGGGGGCCCTTCTATTAGGAATTCACCCCTCCACTTT. Using reference TRBV19 and TRBJ1-6 for the parts outside the CDR3, the full variable domain is DGGITQSPKYLFRKEGQNVTLSCEQNLNHDAMYWYRQDPGQGLRLIYYSQIVNDFQKGDIAEGYSVSREKKESFPLTVTSAQKNPTAFYLCATTAGGPSIRNSPLHFGNGTRLTVT.

The chain has TRBV15 and TRBJ2-3, with D hard to call. CDR3 size: 14 residues. Trimming removed 8 bases at V and 2 bases at J, with 14 bases between. Germline assignment: CDR1 LNHNV and CDR2 YYDKDF (reference sequence). CDR3 coding DNA: TGTGCCACCTCCGACGGAGAACACACAGATACGCAGTATTTT. As protein: CATSDGEHTDTQYF.

The gene calls are TRBV6-1 and TRBJ2-7, with 15 bases matching TRBD2. V shed 6 bases and J 2 bases; nucleotides not matched to a gene: 11. Germline V CDR1 and CDR2: MNHNS, SASEGT. The CDR3 consists of 18 residues. Here the CDR3 reads CASRERGLAGGYTYEQYV. The CDR3 DNA follows: TGTGCCAGCAGGGAAAGGGGACTAGCGGGGGGTTACACCTACGAGCAGTACGTC.

This sequence joins TRBV30 and TRBJ1-2; D ambiguous. Trimming shortened V by 2 bases and J by 8 bases, and 18 bases separated the two germline ends. CDR1 GTSNPN and CDR2 SVGIG come from the germline V gene (reference sequence). The CDR3 length is 14 residues. The CDR3 DNA reads as TGTGCCTGGAGTACAAGACCCGACTCTCGGGGCTACACCTTC. Translating gives CAWSTRPDSRGYTF.

The genes are TRBV19 and TRBJ1-5; the D is unclear. The CDR3 is 15 residues long. Trimming took 5 bases from V and 2 from J, leaving 13 bases between them. CDR1 is LNHDA and CDR2 is SQIVND in the germline V gene (reference sequence). This chain's CDR3 is CASSVRGTGNQPQHF. Here the CDR3 DNA reads TGTGCCAGTAGTGTCCGGGGAACGGGCAATCAGCCCCAGCATTTT. Looking up the rest from reference TRBV19 and TRBJ1-5 gives the full variable domain: DGGITQSPKYLFRKEGQNVTLSCEQNLNHDAMYWYRQDPGQGLRLIYYSQIVNDFQKGDIAEGYSVSREKKESFPLTVTSAQKNPTAFYLCASSVRGTGNQPQHFGDGTRLSIL.